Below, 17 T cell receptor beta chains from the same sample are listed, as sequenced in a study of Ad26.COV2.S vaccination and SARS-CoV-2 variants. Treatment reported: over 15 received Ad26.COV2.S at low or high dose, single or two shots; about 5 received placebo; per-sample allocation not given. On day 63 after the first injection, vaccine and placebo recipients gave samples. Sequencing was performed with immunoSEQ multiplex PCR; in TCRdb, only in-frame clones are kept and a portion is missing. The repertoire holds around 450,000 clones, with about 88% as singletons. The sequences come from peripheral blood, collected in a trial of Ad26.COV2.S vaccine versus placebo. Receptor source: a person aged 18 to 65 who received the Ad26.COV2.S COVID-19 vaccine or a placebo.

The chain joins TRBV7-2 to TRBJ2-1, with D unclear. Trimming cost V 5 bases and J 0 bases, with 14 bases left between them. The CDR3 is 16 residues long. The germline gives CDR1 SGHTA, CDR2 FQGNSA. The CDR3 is CASSQIAFSSYNEQFF. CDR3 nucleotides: TGTGCCAGCAGCCAAATAGCCTTTAGCTCCTACAATGAGCAGTTCTTC.

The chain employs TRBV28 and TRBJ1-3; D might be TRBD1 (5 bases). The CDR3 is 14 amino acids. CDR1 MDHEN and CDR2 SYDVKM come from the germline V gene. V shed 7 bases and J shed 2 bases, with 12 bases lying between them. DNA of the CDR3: TGTGCCAGCACTCTTCAGGGTACTGGAAACACCATATATTTT. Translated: CASTLQGTGNTIYF.

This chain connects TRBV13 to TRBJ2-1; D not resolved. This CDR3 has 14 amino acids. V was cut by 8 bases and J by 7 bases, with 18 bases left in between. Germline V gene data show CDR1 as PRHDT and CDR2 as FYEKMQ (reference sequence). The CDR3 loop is CASGQDRAGNEQFF. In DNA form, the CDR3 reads TGTGCCAGCGGGCAAGATCGGGCTGGGAATGAGCAGTTCTTC.

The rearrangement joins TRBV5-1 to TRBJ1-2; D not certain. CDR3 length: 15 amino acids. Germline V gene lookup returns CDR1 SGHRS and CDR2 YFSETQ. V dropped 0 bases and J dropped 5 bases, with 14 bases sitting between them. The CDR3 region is CASSLGPPAPYGYTF. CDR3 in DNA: TGCGCCAGCAGCTTGGGGCCGCCGGCCCCATATGGCTACACCTTC.

The CDR3 loop is CASSLAVQGETQYF. As DNA, the CDR3 is TGCGCCAGCAGCTTGGCCGTACAGGGGGAGACCCAGTACTTC. The V and J genes are TRBV5-1 and TRBJ2-5, with 7 bases identical to TRBD1. The CDR3 loop spans 14 amino acids. From germline, CDR1 is SGHRS and CDR2 YFSETQ. With V trimmed by 0 bases and J by 5 bases, 4 bases remained unmatched.

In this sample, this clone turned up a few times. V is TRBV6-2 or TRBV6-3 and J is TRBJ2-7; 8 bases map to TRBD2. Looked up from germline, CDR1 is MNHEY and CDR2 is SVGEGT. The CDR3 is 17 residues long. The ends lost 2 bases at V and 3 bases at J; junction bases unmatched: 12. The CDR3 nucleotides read TGTGCCAGCAGTTACCCTAACCCGGGACTAGGGCGCTACGAGCAGTACTTC. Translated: CASSYPNPGLGRYEQYF.

Here the CDR3 reads CASSLRTSGNYNEQFF. For the CDR3, the DNA is TGTGCCAGCTCACTTCGGACTAGCGGAAATTACAATGAGCAGTTCTTC. V is TRBV18 and J is TRBJ2-1; 10 bases agree with TRBD2. Trimming at V came to 4 bases and at J to 4 bases, leaving 7 bases not matched to a gene. The CDR3 length is 16 residues. CDR1 KGHSH and CDR2 LQKENI come from the germline V gene.

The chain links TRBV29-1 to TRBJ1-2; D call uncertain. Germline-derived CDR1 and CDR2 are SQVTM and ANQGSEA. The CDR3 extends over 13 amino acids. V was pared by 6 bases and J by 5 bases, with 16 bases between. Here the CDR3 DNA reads TGCAGCGTCGACGACCCGGTCCCGTATGGCTACACCTTC. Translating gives CSVDDPVPYGYTF.

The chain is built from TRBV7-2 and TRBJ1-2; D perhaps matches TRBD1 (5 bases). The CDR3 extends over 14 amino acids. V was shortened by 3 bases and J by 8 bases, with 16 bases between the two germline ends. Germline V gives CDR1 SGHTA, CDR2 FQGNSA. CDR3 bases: TGTGCCAGCAGCTTCGAAGCAGGGTACGTCGGCTACACCTTC. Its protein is CASSFEAGYVGYTF.

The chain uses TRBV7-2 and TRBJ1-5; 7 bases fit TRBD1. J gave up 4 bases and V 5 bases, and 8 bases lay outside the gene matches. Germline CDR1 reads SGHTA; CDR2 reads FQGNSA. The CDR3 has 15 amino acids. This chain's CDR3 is CASSRDRALNQPQHF. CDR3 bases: TGTGCCAGCAGCCGCGACAGGGCCCTGAATCAGCCCCAGCATTTT.

CDR3 nucleotide sequence: TGTGCCAGCAGGGCCCTGGGGGGACCGCAAGAGACCCAGTACTTC. Translating gives CASRALGGPQETQYF. V usage is TRBV7-2 and J usage is TRBJ2-5; D perhaps matches TRBD2 (6 bases). Deletions cut 6 bases from V and 2 bases from J, with 16 bases between. The CDR3 consists of 15 residues. Germline V CDR1 and CDR2: SGHTA, FQGNSA.

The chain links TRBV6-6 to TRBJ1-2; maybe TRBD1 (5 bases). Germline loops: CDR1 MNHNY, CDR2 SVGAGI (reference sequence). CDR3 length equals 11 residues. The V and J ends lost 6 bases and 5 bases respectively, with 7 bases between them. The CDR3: CASRAGYGYTF. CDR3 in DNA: TGTGCCAGCAGGGCAGGGTATGGCTACACCTTC.

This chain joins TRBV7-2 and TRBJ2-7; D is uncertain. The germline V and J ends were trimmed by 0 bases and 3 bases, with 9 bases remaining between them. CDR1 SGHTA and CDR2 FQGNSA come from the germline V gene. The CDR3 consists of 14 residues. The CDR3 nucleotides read TGTGCCAGCAGCTTAGCGGGGTCCTACTACGAGCAGTACTTC. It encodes CASSLAGSYYEQYF.

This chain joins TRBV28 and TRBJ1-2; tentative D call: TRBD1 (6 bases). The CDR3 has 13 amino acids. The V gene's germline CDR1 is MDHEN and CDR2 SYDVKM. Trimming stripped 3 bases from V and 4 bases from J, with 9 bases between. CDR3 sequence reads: CASSLRQAYGYTF. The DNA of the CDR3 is TGTGCCAGCAGTTTGAGACAGGCCTATGGCTACACCTTC.

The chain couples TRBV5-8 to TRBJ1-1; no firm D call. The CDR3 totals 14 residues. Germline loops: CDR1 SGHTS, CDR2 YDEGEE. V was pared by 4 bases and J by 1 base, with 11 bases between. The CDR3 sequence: CASSGWGRNTEAFF. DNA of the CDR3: TGTGCCAGCAGCGGGTGGGGAAGGAACACTGAAGCTTTCTTT.

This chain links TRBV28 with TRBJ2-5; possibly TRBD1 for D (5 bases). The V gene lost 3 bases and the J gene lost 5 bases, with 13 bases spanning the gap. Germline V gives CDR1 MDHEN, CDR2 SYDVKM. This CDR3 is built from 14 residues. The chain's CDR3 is CASSFEGAWETQYF. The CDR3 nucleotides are TGTGCCAGCAGTTTCGAAGGGGCATGGGAGACCCAGTACTTC.

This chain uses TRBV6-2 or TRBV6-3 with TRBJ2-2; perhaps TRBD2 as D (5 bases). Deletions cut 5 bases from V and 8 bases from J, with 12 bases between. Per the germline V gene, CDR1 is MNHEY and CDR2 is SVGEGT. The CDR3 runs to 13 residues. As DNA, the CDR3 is TGTGCCAGCAGTGTTCTCGGGGAAGGGGAGCTGTTTTTT. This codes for CASSVLGEGELFF.